This TCR beta chain was observed in a study of cytomegalovirus exposure and HLA in healthy donors. General observations from the study: Most likely, a cluster of highly shared sequence variants arose as a sequencing artifact.

Vbeta (60) and Jbeta (13) primers were used in the PCR. TCRdb's table, derived via immunoSEQ multiplex PCR, lists solely in-frame clones and lacks some. The data hold more than 95,000 clones, with about 81% observed a single time. Germline V lookup: CDR1 SGDLS, CDR2 YYNGEE. This CDR3 is 15 amino acids long. V shed 2 bases, J shed 6 bases, and the junction held 4 bases outside the gene matches. Concerning this clone: As yet, its antigen is unknown.

The chain links TRBV9 to TRBJ2-1; the match to TRBD1 covers 11 bases. The sequenced sample was PBMCs. This clonotype was sampled from a woman aged 25 to 39 in good health and CMV-seronegative. CDR3 coding DNA: TGTGCCAGCAGCGTCGGGACAGGGGGGCTCAATGAGCAGTTCTTC. Protein: CASSVGTGGLNEQFF.